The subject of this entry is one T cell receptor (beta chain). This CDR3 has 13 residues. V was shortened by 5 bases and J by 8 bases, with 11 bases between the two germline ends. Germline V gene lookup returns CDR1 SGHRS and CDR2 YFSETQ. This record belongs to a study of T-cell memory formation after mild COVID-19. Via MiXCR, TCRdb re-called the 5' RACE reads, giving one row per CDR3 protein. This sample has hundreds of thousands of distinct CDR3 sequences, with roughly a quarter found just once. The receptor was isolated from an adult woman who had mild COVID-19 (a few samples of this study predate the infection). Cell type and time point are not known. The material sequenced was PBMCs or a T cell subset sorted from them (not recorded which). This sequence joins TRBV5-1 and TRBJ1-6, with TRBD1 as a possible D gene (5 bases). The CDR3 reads CASSNRFDSPLHF. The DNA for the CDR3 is TGCGCCAGCAGTAACAGGTTTGATTCACCCCTCCACTTT.